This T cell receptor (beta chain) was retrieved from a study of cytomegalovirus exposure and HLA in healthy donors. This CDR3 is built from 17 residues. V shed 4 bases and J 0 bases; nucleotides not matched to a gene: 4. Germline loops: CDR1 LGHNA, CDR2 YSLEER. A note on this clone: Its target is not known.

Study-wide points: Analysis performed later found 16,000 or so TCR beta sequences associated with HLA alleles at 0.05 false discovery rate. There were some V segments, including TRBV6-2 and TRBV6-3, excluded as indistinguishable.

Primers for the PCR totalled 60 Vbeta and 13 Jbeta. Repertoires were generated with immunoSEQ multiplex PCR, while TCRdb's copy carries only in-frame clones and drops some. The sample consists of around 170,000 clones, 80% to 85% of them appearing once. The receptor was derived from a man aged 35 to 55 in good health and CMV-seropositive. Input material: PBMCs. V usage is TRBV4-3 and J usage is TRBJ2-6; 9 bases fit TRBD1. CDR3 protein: CASSRGTGYSGANVLTF. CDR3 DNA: TGCGCCAGCAGCCGGGGGACAGGGTACTCTGGGGCCAACGTCCTGACTTTC.